A single sample is the source of the 4 T cell receptor beta chains below, sequenced in a study of blood T cell repertoires in COVID-19. The protocol was immunoSEQ multiplex PCR, while the TCRdb copy is restricted to in-frame clones and leaves out a portion. Of about 140,000 clones listed, around nine tenths are singletons. Sequenced input: peripheral blood. These TCRs come from a man between 45 and 60 years old with active or convalescent COVID-19.

Here the CDR3 DNA reads TGTGCCAGCAGCCGAGGGCCCACACCCAGCGAGCAGTACTTC. Protein product: CASSRGPTPSEQYF. The chain uses TRBV7-8 and TRBJ2-7, with TRBD2 as a possible D gene (5 bases). Germline V gene sequence: CDR1 SGHVS, CDR2 FQNEAQ. V dropped 5 bases and J dropped 6 bases, with 17 bases sitting between them. The CDR3 has 14 amino acids.

The V gene is TRBV5-1, the J gene TRBJ2-1, with 7 bases aligning to TRBD1. This CDR3 contains 15 residues. J was trimmed by 5 bases and V by 0 bases; bases with no gene match: 5. The germline gives CDR1 SGHRS, CDR2 YFSETQ. The CDR3 protein is CASSLEQGRNNEQFF. Written as DNA, the CDR3 is TGCGCCAGCAGCTTGGAACAGGGGAGAAACAATGAGCAGTTCTTC.

This clone was seen once. This chain joins TRBV9 and TRBJ2-1; 14 bases fit TRBD2. The junction had 8 bases not matched to a gene; V was cut back by 3 bases and J by 9 bases. Looked up from germline, CDR1 is SGDLS and CDR2 is YYNGEE. CDR3 length: 16 residues. The CDR3 DNA is TGTGCCAGCAGCGCCAGACTAGCGGGAGGGGGGATTGAGCAGTTCTTC. It specifies CASSARLAGGGIEQFF.

The chain is built from TRBV4-1 and TRBJ1-5; 9 bases are a match to TRBD1. The CDR3 extends over 15 amino acids. Trimming at V came to 0 bases and at J to 4 bases, leaving 1 base not matched to a gene. Germline CDR1 reads MGHRA; CDR2 reads YSYEKL. CDR3 residues: CASSQEGTGNQPQHF. The CDR3 DNA sequence: TGCGCCAGCAGCCAAGAAGGGACAGGGAATCAGCCCCAGCATTTT.